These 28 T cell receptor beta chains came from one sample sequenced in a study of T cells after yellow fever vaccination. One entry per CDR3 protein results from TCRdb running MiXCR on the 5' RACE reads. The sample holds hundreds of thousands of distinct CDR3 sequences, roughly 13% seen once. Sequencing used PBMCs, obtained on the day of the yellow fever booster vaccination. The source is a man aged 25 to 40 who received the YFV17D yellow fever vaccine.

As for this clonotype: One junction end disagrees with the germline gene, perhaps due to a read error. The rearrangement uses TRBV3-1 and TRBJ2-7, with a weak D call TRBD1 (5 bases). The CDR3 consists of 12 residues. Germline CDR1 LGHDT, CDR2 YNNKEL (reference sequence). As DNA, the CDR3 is TGTGCCAGCAGCCAGACAGCGTACGAGCTGTACTTC. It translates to CASSQTAYELYF.

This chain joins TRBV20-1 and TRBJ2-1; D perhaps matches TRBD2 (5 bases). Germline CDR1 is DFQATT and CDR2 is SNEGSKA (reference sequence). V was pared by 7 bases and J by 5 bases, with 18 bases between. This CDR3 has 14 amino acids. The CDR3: CSESRRTPNNEQFF. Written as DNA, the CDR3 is TGCAGTGAGTCGCGGAGGACCCCCAACAATGAGCAGTTCTTC.

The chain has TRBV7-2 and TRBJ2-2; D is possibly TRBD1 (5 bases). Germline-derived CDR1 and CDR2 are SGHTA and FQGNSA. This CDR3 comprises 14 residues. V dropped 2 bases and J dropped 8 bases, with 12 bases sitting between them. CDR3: CASSLTPRQGELFF. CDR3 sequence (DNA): TGTGCCAGCAGCTTAACCCCTAGACAGGGGGAGCTGTTTTTT.

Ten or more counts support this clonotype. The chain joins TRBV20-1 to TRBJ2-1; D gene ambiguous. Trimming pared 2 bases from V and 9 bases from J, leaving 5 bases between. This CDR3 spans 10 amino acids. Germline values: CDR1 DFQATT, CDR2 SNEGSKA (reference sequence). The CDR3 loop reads CSARFGEQFF. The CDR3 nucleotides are TGCAGTGCTAGATTTGGTGAGCAGTTCTTC.

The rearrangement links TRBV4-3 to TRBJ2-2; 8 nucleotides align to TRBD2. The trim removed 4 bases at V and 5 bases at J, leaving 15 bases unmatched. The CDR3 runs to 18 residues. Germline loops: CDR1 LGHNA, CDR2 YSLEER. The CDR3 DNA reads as TGCGCCAGCAGCCTTGGACTAGCTCGCCGCGGGGGGACCGGGGAGCTGTTTTTT. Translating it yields CASSLGLARRGGTGELFF.

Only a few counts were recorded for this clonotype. The CDR3 protein is CASSLGVPPQETQYF. The CDR3 DNA follows: TGTGCCAGCAGTTTAGGGGTCCCCCCACAAGAGACCCAGTACTTC. The V and J genes are TRBV12-3 or TRBV12-4 and TRBJ2-5; D remains ambiguous. V shed 1 base and J shed 2 bases, with 11 bases lying between them. This CDR3 contains 15 residues.

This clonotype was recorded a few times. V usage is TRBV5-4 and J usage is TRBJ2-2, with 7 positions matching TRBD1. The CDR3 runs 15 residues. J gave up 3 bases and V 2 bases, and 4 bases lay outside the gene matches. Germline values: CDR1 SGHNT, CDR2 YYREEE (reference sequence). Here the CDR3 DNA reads TGTGCCAGCAGCTTAGGGACAGATTACACCGGGGAGCTGTTTTTT. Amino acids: CASSLGTDYTGELFF.

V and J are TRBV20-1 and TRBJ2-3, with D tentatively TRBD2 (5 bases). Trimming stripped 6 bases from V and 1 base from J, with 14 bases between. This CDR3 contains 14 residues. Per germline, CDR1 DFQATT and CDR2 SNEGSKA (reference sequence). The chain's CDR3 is CSALRAGGTDTQYF. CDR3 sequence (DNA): TGCAGTGCGCTGCGGGCGGGTGGCACAGATACGCAGTATTTT.

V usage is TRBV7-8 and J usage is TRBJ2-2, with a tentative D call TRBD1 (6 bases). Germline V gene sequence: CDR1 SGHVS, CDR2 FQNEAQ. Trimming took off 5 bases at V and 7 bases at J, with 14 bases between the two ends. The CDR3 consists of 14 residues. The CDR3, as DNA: TGTGCCAGCAGCAGGGGGACGGCCCTCGGGGAGCTGTTTTTT. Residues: CASSRGTALGELFF.

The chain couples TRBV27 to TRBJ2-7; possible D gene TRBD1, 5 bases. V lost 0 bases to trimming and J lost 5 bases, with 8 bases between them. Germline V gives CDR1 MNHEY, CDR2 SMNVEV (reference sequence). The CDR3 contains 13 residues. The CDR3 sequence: CASSLSQGDEQYF. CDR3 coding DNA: TGTGCCAGCAGTTTATCTCAGGGCGACGAGCAGTACTTC.

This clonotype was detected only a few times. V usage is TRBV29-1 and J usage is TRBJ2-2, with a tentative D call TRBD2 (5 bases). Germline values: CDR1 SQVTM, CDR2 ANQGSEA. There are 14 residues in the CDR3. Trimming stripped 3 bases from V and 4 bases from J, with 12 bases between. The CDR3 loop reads CSVDTTGSTGELFF. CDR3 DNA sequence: TGCAGCGTTGATACGACGGGGTCCACCGGGGAGCTGTTTTTT.

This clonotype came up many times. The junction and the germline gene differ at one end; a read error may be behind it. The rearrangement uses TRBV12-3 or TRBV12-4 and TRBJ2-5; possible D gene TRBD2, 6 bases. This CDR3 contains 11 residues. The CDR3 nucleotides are TGCCGAAGCGGGTTTTCAGAGACCCAGTACTTC. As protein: CRSGFSETQYF.

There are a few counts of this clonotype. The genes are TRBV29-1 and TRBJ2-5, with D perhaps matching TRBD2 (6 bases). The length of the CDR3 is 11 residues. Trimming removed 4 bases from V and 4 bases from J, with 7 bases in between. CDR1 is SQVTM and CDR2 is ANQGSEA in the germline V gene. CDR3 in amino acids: CSVVGGETQYF. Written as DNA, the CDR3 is TGCAGCGTTGTCGGGGGAGAGACCCAGTACTTC.

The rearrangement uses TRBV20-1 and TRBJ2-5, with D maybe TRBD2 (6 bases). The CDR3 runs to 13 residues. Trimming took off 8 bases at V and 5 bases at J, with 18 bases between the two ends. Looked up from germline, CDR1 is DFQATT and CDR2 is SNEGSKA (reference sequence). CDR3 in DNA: TGCAGTCATTTCCGCAGGGAGGTGGAGACCCAGTACTTC. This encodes CSHFRREVETQYF.

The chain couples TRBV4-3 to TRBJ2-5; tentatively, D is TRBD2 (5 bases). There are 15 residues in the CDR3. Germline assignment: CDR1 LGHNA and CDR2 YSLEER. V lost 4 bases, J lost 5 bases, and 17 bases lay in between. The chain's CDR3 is CASSPVAWLRETQYF. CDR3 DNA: TGCGCCAGCAGCCCCGTAGCGTGGCTACGGGAGACCCAGTACTTC.

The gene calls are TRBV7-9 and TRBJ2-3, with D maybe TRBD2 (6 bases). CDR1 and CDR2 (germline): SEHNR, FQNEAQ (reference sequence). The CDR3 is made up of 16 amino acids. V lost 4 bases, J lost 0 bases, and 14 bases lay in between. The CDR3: CASSSTGRLSTDTQYF. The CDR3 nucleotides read TGTGCCAGCAGCTCCACCGGGAGACTGAGCACAGATACGCAGTATTTT.

The CDR3, as DNA: TGTGCCAGCACCCCGGGGGACGGGCACTCCTACGAGCAGTACTTC. Its translation: CASTPGDGHSYEQYF. V gene TRBV9 combines with J gene TRBJ2-7; a weak D match, TRBD2 (6 bases). CDR1 SGDLS and CDR2 YYNGEE come from the germline V gene. CDR3 length: 15 amino acids. V shed 6 bases and J shed 0 bases, with 16 bases lying between them.

The CDR3 region has the DNA TGCAGTGCTTCCGGGAGGACCTACGAGCAGTACTTC. Translation: CSASGRTYEQYF. This rearrangement joins TRBV20-1 to TRBJ2-7, with 7 bases that match TRBD2. Germline loops: CDR1 DFQATT, CDR2 SNEGSKA (reference sequence). This CDR3 comprises 12 residues. Germline trimming cut 5 bases from V and 2 bases from J; bases unmatched to any gene: 3.

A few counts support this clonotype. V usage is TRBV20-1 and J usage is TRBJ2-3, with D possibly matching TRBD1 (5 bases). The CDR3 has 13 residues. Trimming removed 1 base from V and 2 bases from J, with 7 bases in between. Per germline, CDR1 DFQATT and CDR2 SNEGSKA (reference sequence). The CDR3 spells CSARGQHTDTQYF. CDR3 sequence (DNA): TGCAGTGCTAGAGGACAGCACACAGATACGCAGTATTTT.

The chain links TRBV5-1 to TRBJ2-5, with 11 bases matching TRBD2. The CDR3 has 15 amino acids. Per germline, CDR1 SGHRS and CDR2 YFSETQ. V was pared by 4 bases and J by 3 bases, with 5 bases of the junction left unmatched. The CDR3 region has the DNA TGCGCCAGCAGCAGGAGTAGCGGGAGGGAAGAGACCCAGTACTTC. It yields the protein CASSRSSGREETQYF.

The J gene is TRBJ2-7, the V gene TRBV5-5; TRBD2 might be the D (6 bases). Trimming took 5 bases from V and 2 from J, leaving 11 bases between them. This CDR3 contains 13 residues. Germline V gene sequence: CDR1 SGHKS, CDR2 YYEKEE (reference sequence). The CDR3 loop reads CASRGTFTYEQYF. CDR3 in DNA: TGTGCCAGCAGGGGGACTTTCACCTACGAGCAGTACTTC.

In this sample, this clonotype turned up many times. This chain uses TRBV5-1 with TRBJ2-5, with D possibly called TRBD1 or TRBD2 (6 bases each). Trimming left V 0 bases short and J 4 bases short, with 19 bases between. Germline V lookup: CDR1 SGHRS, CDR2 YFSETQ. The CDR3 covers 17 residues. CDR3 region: CASSLAVGGRVVETQYF. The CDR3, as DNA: TGCGCCAGCAGCTTGGCCGTCGGGGGCAGAGTGGTAGAGACCCAGTACTTC.

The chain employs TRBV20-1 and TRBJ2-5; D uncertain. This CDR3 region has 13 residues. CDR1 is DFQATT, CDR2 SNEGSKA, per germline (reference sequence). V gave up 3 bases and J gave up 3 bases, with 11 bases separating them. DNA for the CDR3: TGCAGTGCTAGTGGGCACGGCAAAGAGACCCAGTACTTC. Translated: CSASGHGKETQYF.

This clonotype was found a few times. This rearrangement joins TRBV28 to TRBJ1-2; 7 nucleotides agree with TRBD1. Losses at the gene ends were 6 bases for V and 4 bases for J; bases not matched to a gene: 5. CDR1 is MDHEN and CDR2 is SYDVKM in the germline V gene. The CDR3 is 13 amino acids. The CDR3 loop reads CASSVGQSYGYTF. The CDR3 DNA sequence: TGTGCCAGCAGCGTGGGACAGAGCTATGGCTACACCTTC.

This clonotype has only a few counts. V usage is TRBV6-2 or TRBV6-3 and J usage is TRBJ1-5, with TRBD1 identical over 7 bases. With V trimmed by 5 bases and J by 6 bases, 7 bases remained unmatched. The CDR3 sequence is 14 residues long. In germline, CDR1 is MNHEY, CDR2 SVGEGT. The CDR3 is CASSPQGFGQPQHF. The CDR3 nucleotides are TGTGCCAGCAGTCCACAGGGGTTCGGTCAGCCCCAGCATTTT.

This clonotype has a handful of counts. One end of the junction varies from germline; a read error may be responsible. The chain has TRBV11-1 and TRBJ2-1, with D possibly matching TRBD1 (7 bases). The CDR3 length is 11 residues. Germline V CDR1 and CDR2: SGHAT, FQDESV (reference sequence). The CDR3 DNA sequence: TGTGCCAGCAGCTTCGGGGGACAGCTGAACTTC. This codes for CASSFGGQLNF.

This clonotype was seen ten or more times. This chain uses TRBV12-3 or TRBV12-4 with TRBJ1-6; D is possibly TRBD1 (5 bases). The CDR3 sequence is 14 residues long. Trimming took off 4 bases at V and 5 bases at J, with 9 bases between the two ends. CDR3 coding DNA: TGTGCCAGCAGTTGGACATCCGATAATTCACCCCTCCACTTT. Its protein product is CASSWTSDNSPLHF.

This CDR3 reads CASSQGERGTGELFF. The CDR3 region has the DNA TGTGCCAGCAGCCAGGGCGAGCGAGGCACCGGGGAGCTGTTTTTT. The rearrangement links TRBV3-1 to TRBJ2-2; D not resolved. The V end was cut by 3 bases, the J end by 4 bases, with 12 bases between. CDR1 LGHDT and CDR2 YNNKEL come from the germline V gene (reference sequence). The CDR3 spans 15 residues.